The 14 T cell receptor beta chains listed next were all sequenced from one sample in a study of cytomegalovirus exposure and HLA in healthy donors. The primer mix had 60 Vbeta and 13 Jbeta primers. Clones were sequenced by immunoSEQ multiplex PCR, and TCRdb holds only the in-frame ones, with some missing. This table has 150,000 to 200,000 clones, roughly 73% appearing once. Sequencing used PBMCs. Source of these receptors: a woman between 25 and 40 years old in good health and CMV-seronegative.

The V gene is TRBV7-2, the J gene TRBJ2-7, with D possibly matching TRBD1 (6 bases). Trimming took 2 bases from V and 5 from J, leaving 16 bases between them. Germline-derived CDR1 and CDR2 are SGHTA and FQGNSA. The CDR3 runs to 15 residues. The CDR3 DNA reads TGTGCCAGCAGCTTACTCCGGGACAAGGGGAACGAGCAGTACTTC. This sequence encodes CASSLLRDKGNEQYF.

This clone was recorded a few times. The chain joins TRBV7-3 to TRBJ2-3; a possible D gene is TRBD2 (5 bases). This CDR3 contains 15 residues. Germline CDR1 reads SGHTA; CDR2 reads FQGTGA. Between the trimmed V and J ends, which lost 5 bases and 0 bases, there was a span of 12 bases. CDR3 in amino acids: CASSQLGGSTDTQYF. The CDR3 DNA reads as TGTGCCAGCAGCCAACTCGGCGGGAGCACAGATACGCAGTATTTT.

The chain carries TRBV7-6 and TRBJ2-2; 7 bases line up with TRBD2. Germline loops: CDR1 SGHVS, CDR2 FNYEAQ. V was clipped by 3 bases and J by 1 base; unmatched bases: 5. The CDR3 runs to 16 residues. CDR3 residues: CASSFYAGENTGELFF. The CDR3 DNA follows: TGTGCCAGCAGCTTCTACGCGGGAGAGAACACCGGGGAGCTGTTTTTT.

The rearrangement uses TRBV5-6 and TRBJ2-1; no reliable D call. Germline V gene lookup returns CDR1 SGHDT and CDR2 YYEEEE. This CDR3 has 11 amino acids. V shed 1 base and J shed 8 bases, with 4 bases lying between them. In DNA form, the CDR3 reads TGTGCCAGCAGCTTGTATTATGAGCAGTTCTTC. The encoded protein is CASSLYYEQFF.

This clone was observed a few times. This chain connects TRBV11-2 to TRBJ1-1; 8 nucleotides match TRBD1. This CDR3 region has 13 residues. Germline CDR1 is SGHAT and CDR2 is FQNNGV. V gave up 1 base and J gave up 6 bases; unmatched junction bases: 1. In nucleotides, the CDR3 is TGTGCCAGCAGCTTAGCACAGGGGGCTGAAGCTTTCTTT. Its protein is CASSLAQGAEAFF.

The rearrangement links TRBV2 to TRBJ2-1; D is possibly TRBD2 (5 bases). V dropped 9 bases and J dropped 8 bases, with 20 bases sitting between them. Germline V gene data show CDR1 as SNHLY and CDR2 as FYNNEI. The CDR3 is 14 residues long. The CDR3: CASSSRTGIYEQFF. As DNA, the CDR3 is TGTGCCAGTTCCTCGCGAACGGGGATTTATGAGCAGTTCTTC.

With respect to this clone: One junction end disagrees with the germline gene, perhaps due to a read error. Other DNA sequences from this sample encode an identical CDR3 as well. This sequence joins TRBV5-4 and TRBJ1-5; D is possibly TRBD1 (5 bases). The germline V gene has CDR1 SGHNT and CDR2 YYREEE (reference sequence). The CDR3 contains 13 residues. CDR3 sequence reads: CASSYDRNQPQHF. CDR3 nucleotides: TGTGCCAGCAGTTACGACAGAAATCAGCCCCAGCATTTC.

Turning to this clone: Mismatch with germline at one junction end may stem from a read error. V usage is TRBV7-9 and J usage is TRBJ2-3, with 8 bases fitting TRBD2. The CDR3 totals 17 residues. Germline CDR1 reads SEHNR; CDR2 reads FQNEAQ (reference sequence). The CDR3 spells CSSSVDERGISTDTQYF. CDR3 in DNA: TGTTCCAGCAGCGTAGACGAGCGGGGGATTAGCACAGATACGCAGTATTTT.

The rearrangement joins TRBV6-6 to TRBJ2-7, with TRBD1 matching over 8 bases. The germline CDR1 and CDR2 sequences are MNHNY and SVGAGI (reference sequence). V lost 8 bases and J lost 3; bases outside the gene matches: 12. This CDR3 has 15 residues. The CDR3 bases are TGTGCCAGCGGTTTACAGGGGGTGGCCCGCTACGAGCAGTACTTC. Amino acid sequence: CASGLQGVARYEQYF.

The genes are TRBV11-3 and TRBJ2-7; 10 nucleotides match TRBD1. The V gene end was trimmed by 5 bases and the J gene end by 0 bases; junction bases not matched to a gene: 4. Germline V gene sequence: CDR1 SGHNT, CDR2 YENEEA. This CDR3 contains 15 residues. DNA of the CDR3: TGTGCCAGCAGCCCGGGACAGGGGTCCTCCTACGAGCAGTACTTC. Its translation is CASSPGQGSSYEQYF. Variable domain in full (rest from reference TRBV11-3 and TRBJ2-7): EAGVVQSPRYKIIEKKQPVAFWCNPISGHNTLYWYLQNLGQGPELLIRYENEEAVDDSQLPKDRFSAERLKGVDSTLKIQPAELGDSAVYLCASSPGQGSSYEQYFGPGTRLTVT.

This clone was seen a handful of times. This sequence joins TRBV5-1 and TRBJ1-5; maybe TRBD1 (6 bases). The V gene lost 1 base and the J gene lost 0 bases, with 8 bases spanning the gap. Germline values: CDR1 SGHRS, CDR2 YFSETQ. The CDR3 has 15 residues. The CDR3 bases are TGCGCCAGCAGCTTGACAGGGTATAGCAATCAGCCCCAGCATTTT. Translation gives CASSLTGYSNQPQHF.

This chain joins TRBV19 and TRBJ2-7; D ambiguous. The germline V gene has CDR1 LNHDA and CDR2 SQIVND (reference sequence). V shed 3 bases and J shed 2 bases, with 11 bases lying between them. The CDR3 runs to 14 residues. The CDR3 DNA reads as TGTGCCAGTAGTATGGGCAGATCCGCCTACGAGCAGTACTTC. As protein: CASSMGRSAYEQYF.

The rearrangement joins TRBV25-1 to TRBJ2-1, with 8 bases that match TRBD2. The ends lost 8 bases at V and 5 bases at J; junction bases unmatched: 11. The V gene's germline CDR1 is MGHDK and CDR2 SYGVNS. This CDR3 has 15 amino acids. The CDR3 DNA reads TGTGCCAGCCATAGGGGGGCGGGGGGAAACAATGAGCAGTTCTTC. This gives the protein CASHRGAGGNNEQFF.

This clone was counted only a few times. CDR3 sequence reads: CASSYVLGDGPGYTF. The DNA of the CDR3 is TGTGCCAGCAGTTATGTTCTAGGGGATGGTCCTGGCTACACCTTC. This rearrangement joins TRBV6-5 to TRBJ1-2; D is perhaps TRBD1 (5 bases). V was clipped by 3 bases and J by 7 bases, with 18 bases between them. CDR3 length equals 15 residues. Germline V gives CDR1 MNHEY, CDR2 SVGAGI.